This TCR beta chain emerged from a study of T cells in Graves' hyperthyroidism and ophthalmopathy. Germline-derived CDR1 and CDR2 are KGHSH and LQKENI. CDR3 size: 15 residues. Deletions cut 0 bases from V and 2 bases from J, with 10 bases between. This clonotype was recorded at least ten times. Its target is not known. Study-level findings and limits: Blood also held most thyroid clonotypes expanded beyond 0.001.

What was amplified from RNA transcripts were TCR beta CDR3 regions. Researchers ran a first-round RT-PCR on the TCR CDR3 using the HTBI primer set. TCRdb reanalysed the multiplex PCR reads using MiXCR and keeps one entry per CDR3 protein. In the table there are 310,000 or so distinct CDR3 sequences, more than 15% of which are singletons. Out of over 7.5 ml of fresh peripheral blood came the PBMCs. This sequence was found in a woman aged 60-75 years with Graves' ophthalmopathy. The source material was blood. The chain combines TRBV18 with TRBJ1-1; D remains unclear. In DNA, the CDR3 is TGTGCCAGCTCACCACCGTCAGTCGGAAACACTGAAGCTTTCTTT. This gives the protein CASSPPSVGNTEAFF.